This TCR beta chain was obtained from a study of cytomegalovirus exposure and HLA in healthy donors. Study-wide results and caveats: There were about 160 TCR beta chains listed as cytomegalovirus-associated. For cytomegalovirus status, the classifier reportedly gave diagnoses with high specificity and sensitivity. For most TCR beta V segments, an earlier analysis put the productive rate at about 87% or about 30% of the time.

CDR1 and CDR2 (germline): LNHDA, SQIVND (reference sequence). After removal of 0 bases from V and 6 bases from J, the junction contained 9 bases not matched to a gene. The CDR3 covers 17 residues. In the PCR, 60 Vbeta and 13 Jbeta primers were used. Data came from immunoSEQ multiplex PCR; TCRdb stores just in-frame clones and leaves some out. This sample yields about 92,000 clones, of which roughly 80% are seen a single time; 1.2% belongs to the top ten. Notes on this clone: Its antigen remains unidentified.

This TCR derives from a girl aged 2 to 9 in good health and CMV-seropositive. Input material: PBMCs. The V and J genes are TRBV19 and TRBJ2-1; 9 nucleotides align to TRBD2. The CDR3 loop reads CASSIDLSAGGANEQFF. Written as DNA, the CDR3 is TGTGCCAGTAGTATAGATCTTTCGGCGGGAGGGGCCAATGAGCAGTTCTTC.